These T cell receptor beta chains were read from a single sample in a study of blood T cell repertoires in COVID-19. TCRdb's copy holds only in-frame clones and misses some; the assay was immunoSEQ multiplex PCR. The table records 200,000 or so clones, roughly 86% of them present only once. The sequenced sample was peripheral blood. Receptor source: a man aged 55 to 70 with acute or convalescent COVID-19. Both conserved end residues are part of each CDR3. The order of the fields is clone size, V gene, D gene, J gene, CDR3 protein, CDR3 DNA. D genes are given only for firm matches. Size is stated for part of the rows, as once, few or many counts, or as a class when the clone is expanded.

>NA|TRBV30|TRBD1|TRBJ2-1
CAWSVRWGQGPQRFFF
TGTGCCTGGAGTGTACGGTGGGGACAGGGGCCCCAACGTTTTTTCTTC
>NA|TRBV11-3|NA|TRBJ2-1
CASSSPRYNEQFF
TGTGCCAGCAGCTCCCCTCGGTACAATGAGCAGTTCTTC
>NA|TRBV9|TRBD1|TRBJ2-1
CASSVKGTGEQFF
TGTGCCAGCAGCGTCAAGGGGACAGGGGAGCAGTTCTTC
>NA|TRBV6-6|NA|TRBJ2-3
CASSRADTQYF
TGTGCCAGCTCCCGGGCAGATACGCAGTATTTT
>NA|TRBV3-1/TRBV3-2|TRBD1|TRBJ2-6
CASSRHRGPRANVLTF
TGTGCCAGCAGCCGTCACAGGGGCCCCAGGGCCAACGTCCTGACTTTC
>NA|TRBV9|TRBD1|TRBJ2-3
CASNTRGTGGGADTQYF
TGTGCCAGCAACACACGGGGGACAGGGGGCGGCGCAGATACGCAGTATTTT
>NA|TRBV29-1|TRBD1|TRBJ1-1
CSVKAEGANTEAFF
TGCAGCGTTAAGGCCGAGGGGGCGAACACTGAAGCTTTCTTT
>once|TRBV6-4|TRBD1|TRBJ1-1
CASKSGQANTEAFF
TGTGCCAGCAAGTCCGGACAGGCGAACACTGAAGCTTTCTTT
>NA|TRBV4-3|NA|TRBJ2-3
CASSHSGLSTDTQYF
TGCGCCAGCAGCCACAGCGGGCTGAGCACAGATACGCAGTATTTT
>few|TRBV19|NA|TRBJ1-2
CASKTAGYGYTF
TGTGCCAGTAAGACGGCAGGATATGGCTACACCTTC
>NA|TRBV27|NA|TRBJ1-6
CASSLREGDNSPLHF
TGTGCCAGCAGTTTAAGAGAGGGGGATAATTCACCCCTCCACTTT
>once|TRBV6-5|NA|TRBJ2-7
CASKPQLSSYEQYF
TGTGCCAGCAAACCCCAACTAAGCTCCTACGAGCAGTACTTC
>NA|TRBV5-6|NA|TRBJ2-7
CASSFWGHSYEQYF
TGTGCCAGCAGCTTTTGGGGCCACTCCTACGAGCAGTACTTC
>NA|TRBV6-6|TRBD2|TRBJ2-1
CASSPTSGAISYNEQFF
TGTGCCAGCAGTCCGACTAGCGGGGCCATTTCGTACAATGAGCAGTTCTTC
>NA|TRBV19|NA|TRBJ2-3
CASSIDPLTGPSTDTQYF
TGTGCCAGTAGTATAGACCCGCTCACAGGACCCAGCACAGATACGCAGTATTTT
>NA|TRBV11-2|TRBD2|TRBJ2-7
CASSLVALAGTYEQYF
TGTGCCAGCAGCTTAGTTGCACTAGCGGGGACCTACGAGCAGTACTTC
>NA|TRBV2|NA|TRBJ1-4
CASSGGSFEGGEKLFF
TGTGCCAGCAGTGGAGGGTCGTTTGAGGGTGGGGAAAAACTGTTTTTT
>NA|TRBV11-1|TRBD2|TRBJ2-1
CASSLTQRGPDEQFF
TGTGCCAGCAGCTTAACCCAGCGGGGGCCGGATGAGCAGTTCTTC
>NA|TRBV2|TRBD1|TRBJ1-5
CASRDRRNIDQPQHF
TGTGCCAGCCGGGACAGAAGAAACATCGATCAGCCCCAGCATTTT
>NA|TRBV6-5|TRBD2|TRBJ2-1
CASSYSGTSGLNEQFF
TGTGCCAGCAGTTACTCCGGGACTAGCGGGTTAAATGAGCAGTTCTTC
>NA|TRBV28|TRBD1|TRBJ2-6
CASSKGQGSATGANVLTF
TGTGCCAGCAGCAAAGGACAGGGATCAGCGACTGGGGCCAACGTCCTGACTTTC
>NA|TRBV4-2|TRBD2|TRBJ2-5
CASSQEGVAGEETQYF
TGTGCCAGCAGCCAAGAGGGGGTAGCGGGGGAAGAGACCCAGTACTTC
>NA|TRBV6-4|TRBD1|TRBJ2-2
CASRATPGQPNTGELFF
TGTGCCAGCAGAGCGACACCGGGACAGCCTAACACCGGGGAGCTGTTTTTT
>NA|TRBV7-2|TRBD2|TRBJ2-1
CASSLRTSGAFNEQFF
TGTGCCAGCAGCTTGAGGACTAGCGGGGCTTTCAATGAGCAGTTCTTC
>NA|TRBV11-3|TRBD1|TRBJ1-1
CARTGGETEAFF
TGTGCCAGGACAGGGGGCGAGACTGAAGCTTTCTTT
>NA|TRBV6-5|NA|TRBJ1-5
CASSYARTVEPQHF
TGTGCCAGCAGTTACGCCAGGACAGTCGAGCCCCAGCATTTT
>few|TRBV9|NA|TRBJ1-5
CASSVEPRGPQHF
TGTGCCAGCAGCGTAGAACCCCGAGGGCCCCAGCATTTT
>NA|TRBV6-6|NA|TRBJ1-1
CASSYRTEMNTEAFF
TGTGCCAGCAGTTACCGGACAGAGATGAACACTGAAGCTTTCTTT
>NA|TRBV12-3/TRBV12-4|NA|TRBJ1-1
CASSSRSGAEAFF
TGTGCCAGCAGTTCCAGGTCGGGGGCTGAAGCTTTCTTT
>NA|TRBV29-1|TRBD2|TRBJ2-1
CSVEGGTSDSYNEQFF
TGCAGCGTTGAAGGGGGGACTAGCGACTCCTACAATGAGCAGTTCTTC
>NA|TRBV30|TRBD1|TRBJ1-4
CAWSLQTGRLTTNEKLFF
TGTGCCTGGAGTCTACAGACAGGGAGGCTAACAACTAATGAAAAACTGTTTTTT
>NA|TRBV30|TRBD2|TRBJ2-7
CAWLHSGLANEQYF
TGTGCCTGGCTTCACTCGGGACTAGCGAACGAGCAGTACTTC
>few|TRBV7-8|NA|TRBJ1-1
CASSSRSGVNTEAFF
TGTGCCAGCAGCTCTCGATCAGGGGTGAACACTGAAGCTTTCTTT
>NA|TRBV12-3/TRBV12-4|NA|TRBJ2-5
CASSFRETQYF
TGTGCCAGCAGTTTCAGAGAGACCCAGTACTTC
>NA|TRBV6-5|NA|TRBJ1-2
CASSIGFSGYGYTF
TGTGCCAGCAGCATAGGGTTTTCGGGGTATGGCTACACCTTC
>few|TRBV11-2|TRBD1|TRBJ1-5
CASSSDRGQPQHF
TGTGCCAGCAGCTCGGACAGGGGGCAGCCCCAGCATTTT
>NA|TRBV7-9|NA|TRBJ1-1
CASRVEGLWAEVFF
TGTGCCAGCAGGGTAGAGGGCTTGTGGGCTGAAGTTTTCTTT
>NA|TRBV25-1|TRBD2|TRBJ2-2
CASSLGLAGGKFAGELFF
TGTGCCAGCAGTTTGGGACTAGCGGGGGGGAAGTTCGCCGGGGAGCTGTTTTTT
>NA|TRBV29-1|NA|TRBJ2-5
CSGKRGGETQYF
TGCAGCGGGAAGAGGGGAGGCGAGACCCAGTACTTC